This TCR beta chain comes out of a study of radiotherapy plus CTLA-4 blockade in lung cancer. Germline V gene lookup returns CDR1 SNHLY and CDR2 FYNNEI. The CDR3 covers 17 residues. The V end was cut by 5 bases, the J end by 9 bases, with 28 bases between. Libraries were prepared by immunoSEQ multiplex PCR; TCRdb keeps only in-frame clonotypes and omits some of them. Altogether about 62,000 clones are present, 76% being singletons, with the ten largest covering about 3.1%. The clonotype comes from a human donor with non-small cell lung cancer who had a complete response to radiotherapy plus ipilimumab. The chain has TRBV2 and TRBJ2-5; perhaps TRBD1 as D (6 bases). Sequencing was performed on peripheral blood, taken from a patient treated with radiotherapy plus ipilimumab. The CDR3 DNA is TGTGCCAGCAGTTCTTTGTCCGGACAGAAGATTTCGAGGGCCCAGTACTTC. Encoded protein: CASSSLSGQKISRAQYF.